This TCR beta chain was found in a study of blood T cell repertoires in COVID-19. For the study at large: Samples came from the United States, Italy and Spain, spanning acute and convalescent COVID-19.

Germline values: CDR1 LNHDA, CDR2 SQIVND (reference sequence). This CDR3 has 16 residues. With 4 bases removed from V and 3 bases from J, the gap between germline ends came to 17 bases. Only in-frame clones appear in the TCRdb table, and some are missing; sequencing was by immunoSEQ multiplex PCR. The sample has 250,000 to 300,000 clones; about nine tenths are singletons. Sequencing was carried out using peripheral blood. The chain uses TRBV19 and TRBJ2-3, with TRBD1 as a possible D gene (7 bases). This TCR was sampled from a woman aged 25 to 39 with COVID-19, enrolled during active disease. The CDR3 bases are TGTGCCAGTAGTACCTTGACAGGGAGGTTAACAGATACGCAGTATTTT. This codes for CASSTLTGRLTDTQYF. Filled out from reference TRBV19 and TRBJ2-3, the complete variable domain reads DGGITQSPKYLFRKEGQNVTLSCEQNLNHDAMYWYRQDPGQGLRLIYYSQIVNDFQKGDIAEGYSVSREKKESFPLTVTSAQKNPTAFYLCASSTLTGRLTDTQYFGPGTRLTVL.